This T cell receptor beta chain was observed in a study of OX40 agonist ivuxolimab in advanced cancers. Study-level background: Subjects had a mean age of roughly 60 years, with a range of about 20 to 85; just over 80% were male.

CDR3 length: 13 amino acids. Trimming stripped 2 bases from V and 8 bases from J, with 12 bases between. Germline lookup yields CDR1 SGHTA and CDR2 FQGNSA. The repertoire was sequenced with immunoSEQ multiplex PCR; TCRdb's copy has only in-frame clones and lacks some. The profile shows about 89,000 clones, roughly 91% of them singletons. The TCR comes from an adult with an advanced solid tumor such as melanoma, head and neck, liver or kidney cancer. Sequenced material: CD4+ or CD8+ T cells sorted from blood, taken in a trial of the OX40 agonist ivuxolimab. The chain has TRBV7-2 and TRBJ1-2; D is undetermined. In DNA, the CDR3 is TGTGCCAGCAGCTTAAATGGAGGGAGCGGCTACACCTTC. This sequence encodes CASSLNGGSGYTF.